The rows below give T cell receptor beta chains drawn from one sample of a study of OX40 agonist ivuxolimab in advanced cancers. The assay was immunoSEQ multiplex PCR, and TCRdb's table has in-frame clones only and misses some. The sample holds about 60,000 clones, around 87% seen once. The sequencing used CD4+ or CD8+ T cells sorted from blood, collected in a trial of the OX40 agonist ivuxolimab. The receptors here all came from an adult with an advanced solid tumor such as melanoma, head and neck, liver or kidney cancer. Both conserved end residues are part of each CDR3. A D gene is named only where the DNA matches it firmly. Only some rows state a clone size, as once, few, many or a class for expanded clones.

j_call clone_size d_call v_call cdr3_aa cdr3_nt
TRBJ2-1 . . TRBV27 CASSSLGILSYNEQFF TGTGCCAGCAGTAGTCTCGGCATCCTCTCCTACAATGAGCAGTTCTTC
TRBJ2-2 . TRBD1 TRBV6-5 CASRTQGRAGELFF TGTGCCAGCAGAACACAGGGGCGGGCCGGGGAGCTGTTTTTT
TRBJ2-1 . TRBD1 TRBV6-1 CASSEEDRGLPQFF TGTGCCAGCAGTGAAGAGGACAGGGGACTTCCACAGTTCTTC
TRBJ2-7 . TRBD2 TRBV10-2 CASSGVAGDEQYF TGCGCCAGCAGTGGGGTAGCGGGAGACGAGCAGTACTTC
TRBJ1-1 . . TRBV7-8 CASSFGSLNTEAFF TGTGCCAGCAGCTTCGGGAGTTTGAACACTGAAGCTTTCTTT
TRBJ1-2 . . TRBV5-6 CASSSGVNYGYTF TGTGCCAGCAGCTCGGGGGTCAACTATGGCTACACCTTC
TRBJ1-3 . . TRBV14 CASSQGVAGNTIYF TGTGCCAGCAGCCAAGGAGTGGCTGGAAACACCATATATTTT
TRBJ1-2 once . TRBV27 CASSSTRANYGYTF TGTGCCAGCAGTTCAACCAGAGCTAACTATGGCTACACCTTC
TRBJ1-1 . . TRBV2 CASSERTAAFF TGTGCCAGCAGTGAAAGGACAGCAGCTTTCTTT
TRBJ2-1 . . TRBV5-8 CASSFDGDRYNEQFF TGTGCCAGCAGCTTTGACGGGGATCGATACAATGAGCAGTTCTTC
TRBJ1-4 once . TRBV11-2 CASSLGRGQGEKLFF TGTGCCAGCAGCTTAGGCCGCGGACAAGGTGAAAAACTGTTTTTT
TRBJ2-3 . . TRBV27 CASSPPGQGIMDTQYF TGTGCCAGCAGTCCCCCGGGTCAGGGGATAATGGATACGCAGTATTTT
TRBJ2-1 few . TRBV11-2 CASSLISGAGINNEQFF TGTGCCAGCAGCTTAATTTCGGGAGCGGGTATTAACAATGAGCAGTTCTTC
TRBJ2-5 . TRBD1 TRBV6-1 CASTGQGLETQYF TGTGCCAGCACGGGACAGGGTTTGGAGACCCAGTACTTC
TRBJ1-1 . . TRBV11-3 CASSVGSAEAFF TGTGCCAGCAGCGTGGGATCGGCTGAAGCTTTCTTT
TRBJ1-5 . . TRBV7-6 CASSLGRGFEPQHF TGTGCCAGCAGCTTAGGTCGGGGTTTCGAGCCCCAGCATTTT
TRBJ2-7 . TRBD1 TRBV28 CASSLTGQNYEQYF TGTGCCAGCAGTTTAACGGGACAGAACTACGAGCAGTACTTC
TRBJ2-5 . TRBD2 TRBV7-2 CASSLLAGAQETQYF TGTGCCAGCAGCCTGCTAGCGGGAGCACAAGAGACCCAGTACTTC
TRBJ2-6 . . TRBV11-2 CASSFFGANVLTF TGTGCCAGCAGCTTCTTTGGGGCCAACGTCCTGACTTTC
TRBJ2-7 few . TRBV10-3 CAISELASRGVYEQYF TGTGCCATCAGTGAGCTGGCTAGCCGAGGGGTCTACGAGCAGTACTTC
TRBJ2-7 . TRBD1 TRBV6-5 CASNTRRTGRHEQYF TGTGCCAGCAACACGCGGAGGACAGGGCGCCACGAGCAGTACTTC
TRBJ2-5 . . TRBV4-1 CASSQADHETQYF TGCGCCAGCAGCCAAGCGGACCATGAGACCCAGTACTTC
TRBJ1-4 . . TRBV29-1 CSARRLGSEKLFF TGCAGCGCCCGGAGACTTGGTAGTGAAAAACTGTTTTTT
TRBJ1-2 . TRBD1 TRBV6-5 CASSSRQGLTYTF TGTGCCAGCAGTAGCAGACAGGGGTTGACCTACACCTTC
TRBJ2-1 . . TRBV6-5 CASSYSGGAYNEQFF TGTGCCAGCAGTTACTCCGGGGGAGCGTACAATGAGCAGTTCTTC